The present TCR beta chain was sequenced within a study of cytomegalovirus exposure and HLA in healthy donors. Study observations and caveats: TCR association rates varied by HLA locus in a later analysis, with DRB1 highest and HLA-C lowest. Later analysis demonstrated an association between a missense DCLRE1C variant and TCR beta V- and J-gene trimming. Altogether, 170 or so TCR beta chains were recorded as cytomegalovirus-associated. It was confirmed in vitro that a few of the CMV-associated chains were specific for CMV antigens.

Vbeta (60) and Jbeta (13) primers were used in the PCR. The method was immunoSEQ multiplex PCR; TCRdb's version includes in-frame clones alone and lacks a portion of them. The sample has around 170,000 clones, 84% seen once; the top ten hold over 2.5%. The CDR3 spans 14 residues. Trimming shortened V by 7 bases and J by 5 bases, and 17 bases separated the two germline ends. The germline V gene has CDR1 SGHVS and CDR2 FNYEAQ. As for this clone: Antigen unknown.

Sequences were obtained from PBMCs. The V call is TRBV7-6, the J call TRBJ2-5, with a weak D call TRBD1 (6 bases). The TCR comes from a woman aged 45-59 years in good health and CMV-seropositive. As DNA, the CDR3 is TGTGCCAGCACTCCCAGGGGCCTCTCTGAGACCCAGTACTTC. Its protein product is CASTPRGLSETQYF.